This entry describes one T cell receptor (beta chain). The data were produced by immunoSEQ multiplex PCR, yet TCRdb's version contains in-frame clones alone and is incomplete. Among about 97,000 clones listed, 75% to 95% were seen once. The germline V gene encodes CDR1 MGHDK and CDR2 SYGVNS. This CDR3 spans 15 amino acids. V lost 10 bases and J lost 5; bases outside the gene matches: 12. The data are from a study of graft-versus-host responses after intestinal transplantation. The sequence came from a human patient who received an intestinal transplant, so some T cells may come from the graft donor. The chain employs TRBV25-1 and TRBJ1-1, with 11 bases fitting TRBD1. Sequenced material: PBMCs, taken about 450 days after intestinal transplant. The CDR3 here is CATMGLGTGGTEAFF. The CDR3 DNA reads TGTGCCACCATGGGGTTGGGGACAGGGGGAACTGAAGCTTTCTTT. The entire variable domain, with the rest obtained from reference TRBV25-1 and TRBJ1-1, is as follows: EADIYQTPRYLVIGTGKKITLECSQTMGHDKMYWYQQDPGMELHLIHYSYGVNSTEKGDLSSESTVSRIRTEHFPLTLESARPSHTSQYLCATMGLGTGGTEAFFGQGTRLTVV.